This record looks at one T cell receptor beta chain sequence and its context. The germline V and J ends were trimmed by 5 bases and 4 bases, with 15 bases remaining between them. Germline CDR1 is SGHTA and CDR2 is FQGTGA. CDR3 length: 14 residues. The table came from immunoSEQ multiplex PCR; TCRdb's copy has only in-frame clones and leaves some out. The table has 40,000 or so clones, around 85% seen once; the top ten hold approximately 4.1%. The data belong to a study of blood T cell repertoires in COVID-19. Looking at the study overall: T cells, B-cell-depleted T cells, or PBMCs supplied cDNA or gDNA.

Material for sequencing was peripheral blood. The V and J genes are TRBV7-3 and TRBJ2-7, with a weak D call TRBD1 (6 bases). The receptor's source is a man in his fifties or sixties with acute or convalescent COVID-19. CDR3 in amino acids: CASSPSGTSYEQYF. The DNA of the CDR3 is TGTGCCAGCAGCCCTTCCGGGACAAGTTACGAGCAGTACTTC.